This T cell receptor beta chain was obtained from a study of T cell changes during pregnancy in multiple sclerosis. Data came from immunoSEQ multiplex PCR; TCRdb stores just in-frame clones and leaves some out. The table has roughly 80,000 clones, 92% seen once; the top ten hold more than 1.4%. Points on this clone: Because the CDR3's place on the DNA is in doubt, the DNA is left out and the CDR3 is given as listed by TCRdb.

Germline lookup yields CDR1 SEHNR and CDR2 FQNEAQ (reference sequence). Counting both end residues, the CDR3 totals 16 amino acids. The sequencing used peripheral blood, collected before pregnancy. J is TRBJ2-7 and V is TRBV7-9; TRBD1 reflects the table's D call only, with no check against the DNA. This TCR was recovered from a female donor with multiple sclerosis, enrolled in a pregnancy study. CDR3 residues: CASSLVVGTGTGPYYF.